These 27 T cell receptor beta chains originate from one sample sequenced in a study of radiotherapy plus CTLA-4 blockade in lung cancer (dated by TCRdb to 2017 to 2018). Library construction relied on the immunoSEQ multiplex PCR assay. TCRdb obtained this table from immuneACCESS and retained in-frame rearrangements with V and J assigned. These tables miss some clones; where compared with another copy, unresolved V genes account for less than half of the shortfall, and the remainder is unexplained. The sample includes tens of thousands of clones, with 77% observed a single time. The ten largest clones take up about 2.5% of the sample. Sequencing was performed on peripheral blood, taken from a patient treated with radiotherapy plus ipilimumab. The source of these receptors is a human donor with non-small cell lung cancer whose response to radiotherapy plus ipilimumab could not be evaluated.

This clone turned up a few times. CDR3 DNA: TGTGCCAGCTCACCCGGACAGTTAGCCAAAAACATTCAGTACTTC. The encoded protein is CASSPGQLAKNIQYF. This sequence joins TRBV18 and TRBJ2-4; D is perhaps TRBD1 (6 bases). This CDR3 has 15 amino acids. Trimming removed 3 bases from V and 0 bases from J, with 9 bases in between. The germline V gene has CDR1 KGHSH and CDR2 LQKENI. Using reference TRBV18 and TRBJ2-4 for the parts outside the CDR3, the full variable domain is NAGVMQNPRHLVRRRGQEARLRCSPMKGHSHVYWYRQLPEEGLKFMVYLQKENIIDESGMPKERFSAEFPKEGPSILRIQQVVRGDSAAYFCASSPGQLAKNIQYFGAGTRLSVL.

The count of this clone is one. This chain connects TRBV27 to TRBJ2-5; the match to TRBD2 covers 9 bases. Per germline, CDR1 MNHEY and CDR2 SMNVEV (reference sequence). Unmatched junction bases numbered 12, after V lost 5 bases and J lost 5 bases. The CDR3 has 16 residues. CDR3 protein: CASSPLAGVGRETQYF. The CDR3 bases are TGTGCCAGCAGTCCATTAGCGGGAGTAGGGAGGGAGACCCAGTACTTC.

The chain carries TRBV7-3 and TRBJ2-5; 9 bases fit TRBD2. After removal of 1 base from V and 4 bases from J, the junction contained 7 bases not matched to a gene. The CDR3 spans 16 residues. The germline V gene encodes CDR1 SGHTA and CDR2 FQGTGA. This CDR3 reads CASSLSQRGAGETQYF. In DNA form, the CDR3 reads TGTGCCAGCAGCTTAAGTCAGCGGGGGGCGGGAGAGACCCAGTACTTC.

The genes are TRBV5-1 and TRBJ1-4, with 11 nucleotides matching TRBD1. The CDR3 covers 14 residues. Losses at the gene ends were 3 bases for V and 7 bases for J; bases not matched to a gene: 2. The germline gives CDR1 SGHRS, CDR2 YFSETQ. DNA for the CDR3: TGCGCCAGCAGCTCGGGACAGGGGGGTGAAAAACTGTTTTTT. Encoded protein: CASSSGQGGEKLFF.

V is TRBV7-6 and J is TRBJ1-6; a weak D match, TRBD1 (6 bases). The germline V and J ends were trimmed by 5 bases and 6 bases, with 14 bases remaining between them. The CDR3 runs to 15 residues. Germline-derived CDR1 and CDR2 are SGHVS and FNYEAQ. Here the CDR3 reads CASSLIGQLNSPLHF. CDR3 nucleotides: TGTGCCAGCAGCCTAATCGGACAGCTTAATTCACCCCTCCACTTT.

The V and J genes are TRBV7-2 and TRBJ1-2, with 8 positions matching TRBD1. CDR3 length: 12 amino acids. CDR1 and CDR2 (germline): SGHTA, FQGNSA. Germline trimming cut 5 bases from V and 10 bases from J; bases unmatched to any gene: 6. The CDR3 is CASSARDRIYTF. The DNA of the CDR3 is TGTGCCAGCAGCGCCCGGGACAGGATCTACACCTTC.

The CDR3 loop is CASSYSLRTEAFF. In nucleotides, the CDR3 is TGTGCCAGCAGTTACTCATTGAGGACTGAAGCTTTCTTT. V and J are TRBV6-6 and TRBJ1-1; no reliable D call. In germline, CDR1 is MNHNY, CDR2 SVGAGI (reference sequence). This CDR3 region has 13 residues. The V end was cut by 0 bases, the J end by 5 bases, with 7 bases between.

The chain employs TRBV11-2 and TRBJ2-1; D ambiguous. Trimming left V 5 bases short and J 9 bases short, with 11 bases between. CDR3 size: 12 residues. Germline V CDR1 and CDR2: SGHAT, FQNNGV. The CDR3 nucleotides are TGTGCCAGCAGCGATGTTGTGCGTGAGCAGTTCTTC. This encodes CASSDVVREQFF.

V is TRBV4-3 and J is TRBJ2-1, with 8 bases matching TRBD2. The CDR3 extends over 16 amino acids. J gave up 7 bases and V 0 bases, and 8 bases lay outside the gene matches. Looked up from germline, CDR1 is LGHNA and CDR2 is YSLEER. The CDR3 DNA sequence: TGCGCCAGCAGCCAAGATGAGTGGCGGGGGGAAAATGAGCAGTTCTTC. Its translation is CASSQDEWRGENEQFF.

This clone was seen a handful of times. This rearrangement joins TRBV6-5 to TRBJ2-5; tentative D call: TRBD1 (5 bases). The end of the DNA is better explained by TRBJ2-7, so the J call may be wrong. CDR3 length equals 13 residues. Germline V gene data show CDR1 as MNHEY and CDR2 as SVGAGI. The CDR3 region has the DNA TGTGCCAGCAGTTACTCTTTCAGGGCCGAGCAGTACTTC. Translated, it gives CASSYSFRAEQYF.

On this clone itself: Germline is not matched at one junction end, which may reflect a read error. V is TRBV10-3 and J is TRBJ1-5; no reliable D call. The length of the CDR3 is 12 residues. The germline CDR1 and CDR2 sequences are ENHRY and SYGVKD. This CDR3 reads CAASGSDQPQHF. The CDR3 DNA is TGTGCCGCATCAGGTAGCGATCAGCCCCAGCATTTT.

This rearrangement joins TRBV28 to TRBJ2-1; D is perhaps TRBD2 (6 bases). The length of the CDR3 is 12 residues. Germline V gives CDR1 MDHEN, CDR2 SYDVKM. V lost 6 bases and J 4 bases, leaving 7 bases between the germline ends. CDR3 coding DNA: TGTGCCAGCAGGAGCGGGTACAATGAGCAGTTCTTC. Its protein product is CASRSGYNEQFF.

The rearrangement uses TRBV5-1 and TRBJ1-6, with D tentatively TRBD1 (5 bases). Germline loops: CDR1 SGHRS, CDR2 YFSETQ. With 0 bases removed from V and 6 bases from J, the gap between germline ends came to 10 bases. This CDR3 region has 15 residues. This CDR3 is CASSLEAGSNSPLHF. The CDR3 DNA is TGCGCCAGCAGCTTGGAGGCAGGGTCTAATTCACCCCTCCACTTT.

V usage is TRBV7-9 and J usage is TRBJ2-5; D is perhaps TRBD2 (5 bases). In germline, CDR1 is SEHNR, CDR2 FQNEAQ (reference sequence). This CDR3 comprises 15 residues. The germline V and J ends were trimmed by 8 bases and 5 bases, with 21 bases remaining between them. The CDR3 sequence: CASYTLERPWETQYF. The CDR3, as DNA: TGTGCCAGCTACACATTGGAGCGGCCTTGGGAGACCCAGTACTTC.

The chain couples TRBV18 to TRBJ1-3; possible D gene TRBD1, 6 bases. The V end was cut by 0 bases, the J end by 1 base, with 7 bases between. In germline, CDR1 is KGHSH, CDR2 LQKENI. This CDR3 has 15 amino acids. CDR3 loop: CASSPPGASGNTIYF. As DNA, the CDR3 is TGTGCCAGCTCACCACCGGGGGCTTCTGGAAACACCATATATTTT. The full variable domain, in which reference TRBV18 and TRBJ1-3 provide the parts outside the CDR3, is NAGVMQNPRHLVRRRGQEARLRCSPMKGHSHVYWYRQLPEEGLKFMVYLQKENIIDESGMPKERFSAEFPKEGPSILRIQQVVRGDSAAYFCASSPPGASGNTIYFGEGSWLTVV.

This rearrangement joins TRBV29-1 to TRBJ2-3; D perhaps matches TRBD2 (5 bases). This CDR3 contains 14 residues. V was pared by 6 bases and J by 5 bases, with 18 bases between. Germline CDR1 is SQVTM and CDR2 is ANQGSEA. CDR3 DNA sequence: TGCAGCGTCGTACCCCTGAACGGAGGAGATACGCAGTATTTT. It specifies CSVVPLNGGDTQYF.

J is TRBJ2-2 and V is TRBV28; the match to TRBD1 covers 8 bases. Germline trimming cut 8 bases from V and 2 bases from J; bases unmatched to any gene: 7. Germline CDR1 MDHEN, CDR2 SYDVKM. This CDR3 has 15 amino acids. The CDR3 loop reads CASRQQGANTGELFF. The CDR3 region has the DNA TGTGCCAGCCGCCAGCAGGGGGCAAACACCGGGGAGCTGTTTTTT. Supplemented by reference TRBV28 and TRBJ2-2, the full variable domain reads DVKVTQSSRYLVKRTGEKVFLECVQDMDHENMFWYRQDPGLGLRLIYFSYDVKMKEKGDIPEGYSVSREKKERFSLILESASTNQTSMYLCASRQQGANTGELFFGEGSRLTVL.

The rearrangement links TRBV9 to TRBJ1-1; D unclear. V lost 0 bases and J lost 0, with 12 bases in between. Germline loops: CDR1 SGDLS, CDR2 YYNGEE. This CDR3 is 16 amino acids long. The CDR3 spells CASSVGAGTMNTEAFF. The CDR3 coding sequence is TGTGCCAGCAGCGTAGGGGCAGGAACAATGAACACTGAAGCTTTCTTT. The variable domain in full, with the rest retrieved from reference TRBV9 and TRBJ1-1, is DSGVTQTPKHLITATGQRVTLRCSPRSGDLSVYWYQQSLDQGLQFLIQYYNGEERAKGNILERFSAQQFPDLHSELNLSSLELGDSALYFCASSVGAGTMNTEAFFGQGTRLTVV.

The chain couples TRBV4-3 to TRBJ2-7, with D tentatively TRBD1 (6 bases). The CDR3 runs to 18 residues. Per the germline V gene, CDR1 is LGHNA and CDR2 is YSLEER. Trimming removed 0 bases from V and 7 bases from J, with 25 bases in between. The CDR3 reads CASSQEYTNWGQGGEQYF. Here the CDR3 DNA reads TGCGCCAGCAGCCAAGAGTACACCAACTGGGGGCAGGGTGGAGAGCAGTACTTC.

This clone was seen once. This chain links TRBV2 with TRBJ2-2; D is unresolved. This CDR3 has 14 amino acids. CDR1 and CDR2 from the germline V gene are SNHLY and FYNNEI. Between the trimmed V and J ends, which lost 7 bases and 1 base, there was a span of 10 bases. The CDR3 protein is CASKFQVNTGELFF. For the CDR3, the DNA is TGTGCCAGCAAATTCCAGGTGAACACCGGGGAGCTGTTTTTT.

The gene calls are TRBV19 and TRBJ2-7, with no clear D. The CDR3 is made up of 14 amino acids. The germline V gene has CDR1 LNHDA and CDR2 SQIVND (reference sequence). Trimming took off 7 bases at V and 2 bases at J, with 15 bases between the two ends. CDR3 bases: TGTGCCAGTAACCCACTCGGGTCCCCCTACGAGCAGTACTTC. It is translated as CASNPLGSPYEQYF.

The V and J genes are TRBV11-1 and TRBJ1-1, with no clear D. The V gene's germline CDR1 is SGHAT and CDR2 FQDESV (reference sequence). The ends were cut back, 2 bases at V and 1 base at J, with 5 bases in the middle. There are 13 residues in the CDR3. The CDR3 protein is CASSLSRNTEAFF. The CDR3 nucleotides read TGTGCCAGCAGCTTAAGTAGGAACACTGAAGCTTTCTTT.

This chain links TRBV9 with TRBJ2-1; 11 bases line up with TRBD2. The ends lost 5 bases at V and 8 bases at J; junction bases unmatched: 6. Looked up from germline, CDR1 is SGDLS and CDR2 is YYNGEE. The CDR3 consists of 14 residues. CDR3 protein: CASRGTSGPHEQFF. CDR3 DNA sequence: TGTGCCAGCAGGGGGACTAGCGGCCCCCATGAGCAGTTCTTC.

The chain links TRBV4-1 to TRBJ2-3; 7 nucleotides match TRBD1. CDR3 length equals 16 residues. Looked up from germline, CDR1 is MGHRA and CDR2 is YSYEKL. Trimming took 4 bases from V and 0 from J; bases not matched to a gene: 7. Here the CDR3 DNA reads TGCGCCAGCAGCCGGAAGGGACAGCCTAGCACAGATACGCAGTATTTT. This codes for CASSRKGQPSTDTQYF.

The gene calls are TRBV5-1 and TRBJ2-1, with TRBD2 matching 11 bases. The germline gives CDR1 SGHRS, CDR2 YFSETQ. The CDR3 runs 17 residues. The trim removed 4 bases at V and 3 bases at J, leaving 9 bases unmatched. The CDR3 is CASSPKSTSGGYNEQFF. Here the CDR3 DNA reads TGCGCCAGCAGCCCCAAAAGTACTAGCGGGGGCTACAATGAGCAGTTCTTC. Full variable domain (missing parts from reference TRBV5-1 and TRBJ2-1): KAGVTQTPRYLIKTRGQQVTLSCSPISGHRSVSWYQQTPGQGLQFLFEYFSETQRNKGNFPGRFSGRQFSNSRSEMNVSTLELGDSALYLCASSPKSTSGGYNEQFFGPGTRLTVL.

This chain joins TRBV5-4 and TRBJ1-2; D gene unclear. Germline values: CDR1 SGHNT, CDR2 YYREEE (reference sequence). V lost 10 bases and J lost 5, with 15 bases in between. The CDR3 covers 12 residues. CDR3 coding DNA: TGTGCCTGTCGAGGGTCGGTATATGGCTACACCTTC. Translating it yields CACRGSVYGYTF.

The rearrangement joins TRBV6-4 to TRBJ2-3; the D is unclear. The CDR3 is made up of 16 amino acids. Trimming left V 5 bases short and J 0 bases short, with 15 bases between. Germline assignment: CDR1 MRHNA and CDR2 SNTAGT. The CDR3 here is CASSPLPGSSTDTQYF. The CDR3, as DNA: TGTGCCAGCAGTCCCCTCCCGGGTTCTAGCACAGATACGCAGTATTTT.